This T cell receptor (beta chain) is drawn from a study of blood T cells in healthy people across ages. It was with a sample-barcoded 5' primer and a J-beta primer mix that a second PCR of about 6 to 12 cycles was run. The authors tagged each cDNA molecule using a template-switch adaptor with 12 random nucleotides. One entry per CDR3 protein, called by TCRdb with MiXCR from the 5' RACE reads. The repertoire has 1,500,000 or so distinct CDR3 sequences, 59% of them found once; the top ten carry 6.7%. The CDR3 has 15 residues. V shed 1 base and J 7 bases; nucleotides not matched to a gene: 5. CDR1 and CDR2 (germline): SQVTM, ANQGSEA.

The sequenced material came from blood. The chain uses TRBV29-1 and TRBJ2-1; 12 positions agree with TRBD2. This receptor was identified in a man between 18 and 29 years old in good health. CDR3 coding DNA: TGCAGCGTTGAAGGAAGTCTAGCGGGAGGGAATGAGCAGTTCTTC. It encodes CSVEGSLAGGNEQFF.